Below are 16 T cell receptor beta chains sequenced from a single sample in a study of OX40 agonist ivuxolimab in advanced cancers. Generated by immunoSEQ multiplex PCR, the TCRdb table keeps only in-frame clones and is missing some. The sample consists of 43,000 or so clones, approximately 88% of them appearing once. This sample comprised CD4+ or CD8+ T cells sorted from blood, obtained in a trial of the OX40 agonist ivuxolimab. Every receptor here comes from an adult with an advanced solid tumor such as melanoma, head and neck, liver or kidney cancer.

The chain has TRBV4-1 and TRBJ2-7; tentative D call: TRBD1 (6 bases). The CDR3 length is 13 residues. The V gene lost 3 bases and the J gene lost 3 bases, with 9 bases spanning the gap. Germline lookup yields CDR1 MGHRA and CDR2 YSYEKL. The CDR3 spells CASSQDSYYEQYF. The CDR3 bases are TGCGCCAGCAGCCAGGACAGTTACTACGAGCAGTACTTC.

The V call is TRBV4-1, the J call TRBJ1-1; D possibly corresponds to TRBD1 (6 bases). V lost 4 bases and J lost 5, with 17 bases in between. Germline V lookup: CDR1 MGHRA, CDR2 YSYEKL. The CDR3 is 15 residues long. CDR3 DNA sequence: TGCGCCAGCAGCCGCGCAACAGGGTTCGATACTGAAGCTTTCTTT. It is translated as CASSRATGFDTEAFF.

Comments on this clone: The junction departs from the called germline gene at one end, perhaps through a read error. The CDR3 bases are TGTGCCAGCAGTTTATTCCTAGCGGGAGGGGGAAACTTC. Protein product: CASSLFLAGGGNF. This chain joins TRBV28 and TRBJ2-5, with 12 bases lining up with TRBD2. CDR1 is MDHEN, CDR2 SYDVKM, per germline. The CDR3 has 13 residues.

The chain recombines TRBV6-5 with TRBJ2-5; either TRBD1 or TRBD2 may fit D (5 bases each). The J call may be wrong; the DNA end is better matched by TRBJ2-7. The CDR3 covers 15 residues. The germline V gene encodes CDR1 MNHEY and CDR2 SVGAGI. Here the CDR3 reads CASSYSTRGDYEQYF. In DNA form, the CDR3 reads TGTGCCAGCAGTTACTCGACAAGGGGAGACTACGAGCAGTACTTC.

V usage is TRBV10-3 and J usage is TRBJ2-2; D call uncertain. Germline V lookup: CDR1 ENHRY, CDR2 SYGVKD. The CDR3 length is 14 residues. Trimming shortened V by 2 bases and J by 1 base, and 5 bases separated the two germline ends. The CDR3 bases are TGTGCCATCAGTGAGATCGGGAACACCGGGGAGCTGTTTTTT. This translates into CAISEIGNTGELFF.

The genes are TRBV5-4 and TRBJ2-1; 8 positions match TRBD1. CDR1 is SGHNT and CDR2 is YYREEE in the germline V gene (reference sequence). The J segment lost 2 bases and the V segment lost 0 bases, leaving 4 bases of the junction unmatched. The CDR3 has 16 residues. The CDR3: CASSLEDRAPYNEQFF. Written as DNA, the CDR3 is TGTGCCAGCAGCTTGGAGGACAGGGCCCCCTACAATGAGCAGTTCTTC. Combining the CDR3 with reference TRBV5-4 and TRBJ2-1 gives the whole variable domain ETGVTQSPTHLIKTRGQQVTLRCSSQSGHNTVSWYQQALGQGPQFIFQYYREEENGRGNFPPRFSGLQFPNYSSELNVNALELDDSALYLCASSLEDRAPYNEQFFGPGTRLTVL.

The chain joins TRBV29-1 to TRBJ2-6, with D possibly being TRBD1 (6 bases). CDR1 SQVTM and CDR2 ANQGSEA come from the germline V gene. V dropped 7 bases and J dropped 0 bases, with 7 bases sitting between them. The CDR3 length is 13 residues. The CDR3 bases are TGCAGCGGACAGGTCTCTGGGGCCAACGTCCTGACTTTC. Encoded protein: CSGQVSGANVLTF.

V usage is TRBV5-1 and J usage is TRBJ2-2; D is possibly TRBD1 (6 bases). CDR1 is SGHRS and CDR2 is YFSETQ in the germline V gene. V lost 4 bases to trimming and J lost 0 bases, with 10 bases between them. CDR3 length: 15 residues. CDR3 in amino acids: CASSPYRANTGELFF. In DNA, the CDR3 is TGCGCCAGCAGCCCATACAGGGCGAACACCGGGGAGCTGTTTTTT.

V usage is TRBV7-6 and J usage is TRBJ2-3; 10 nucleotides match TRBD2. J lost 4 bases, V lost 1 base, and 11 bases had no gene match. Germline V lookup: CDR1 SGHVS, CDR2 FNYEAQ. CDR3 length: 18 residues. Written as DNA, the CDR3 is TGTGCCAGCAGCTTAGGGACCAGCGGGAGGGCCGTCGCAGATACGCAGTATTTT. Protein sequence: CASSLGTSGRAVADTQYF.

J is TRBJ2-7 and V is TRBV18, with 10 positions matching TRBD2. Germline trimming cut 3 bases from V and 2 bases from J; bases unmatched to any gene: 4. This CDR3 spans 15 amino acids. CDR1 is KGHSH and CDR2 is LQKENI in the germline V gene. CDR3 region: CASSPGTSAPYEQYF. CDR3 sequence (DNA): TGTGCCAGCTCACCCGGGACTAGCGCACCCTACGAGCAGTACTTC.

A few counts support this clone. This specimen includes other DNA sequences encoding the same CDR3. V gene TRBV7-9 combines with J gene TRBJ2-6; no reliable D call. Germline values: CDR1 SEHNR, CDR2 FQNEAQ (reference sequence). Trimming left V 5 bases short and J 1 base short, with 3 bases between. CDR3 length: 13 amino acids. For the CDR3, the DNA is TGTGCCAGCAGCACGTCTGGGGCCAACGTCCTGACTTTC. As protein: CASSTSGANVLTF.

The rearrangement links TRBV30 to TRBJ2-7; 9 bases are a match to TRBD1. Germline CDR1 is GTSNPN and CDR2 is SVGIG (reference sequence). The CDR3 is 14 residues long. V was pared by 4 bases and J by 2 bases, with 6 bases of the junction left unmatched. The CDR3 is CAWTVGTGTYEQYF. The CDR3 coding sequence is TGTGCCTGGACGGTTGGGACAGGGACCTACGAGCAGTACTTC.

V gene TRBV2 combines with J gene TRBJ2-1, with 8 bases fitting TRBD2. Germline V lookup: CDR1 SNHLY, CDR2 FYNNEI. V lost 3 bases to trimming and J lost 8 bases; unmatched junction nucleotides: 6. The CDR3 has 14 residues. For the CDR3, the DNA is TGTGCCAGCAGTGATTCGGGAGGGGCCGATGAGCAGTTCTTC. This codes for CASSDSGGADEQFF.

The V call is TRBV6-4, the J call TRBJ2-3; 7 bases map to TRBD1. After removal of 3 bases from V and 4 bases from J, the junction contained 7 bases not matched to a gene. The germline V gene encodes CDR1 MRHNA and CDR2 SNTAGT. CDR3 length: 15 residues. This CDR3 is CASSERDTGADTQYF. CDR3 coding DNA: TGTGCCAGCAGTGAGAGGGACACAGGGGCAGATACGCAGTATTTT.

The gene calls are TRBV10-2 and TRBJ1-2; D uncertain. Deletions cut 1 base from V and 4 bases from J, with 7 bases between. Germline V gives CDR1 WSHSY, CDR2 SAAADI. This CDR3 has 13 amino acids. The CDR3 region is CASSEYRSYGYTF. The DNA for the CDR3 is TGCGCCAGCAGTGAGTACAGATCCTATGGCTACACCTTC.

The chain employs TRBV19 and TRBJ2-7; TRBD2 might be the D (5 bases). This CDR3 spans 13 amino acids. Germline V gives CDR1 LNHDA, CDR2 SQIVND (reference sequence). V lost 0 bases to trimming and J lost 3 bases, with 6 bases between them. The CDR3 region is CASSIEGGYEQYF. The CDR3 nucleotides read TGTGCCAGTAGTATAGAAGGAGGCTACGAGCAGTACTTC.